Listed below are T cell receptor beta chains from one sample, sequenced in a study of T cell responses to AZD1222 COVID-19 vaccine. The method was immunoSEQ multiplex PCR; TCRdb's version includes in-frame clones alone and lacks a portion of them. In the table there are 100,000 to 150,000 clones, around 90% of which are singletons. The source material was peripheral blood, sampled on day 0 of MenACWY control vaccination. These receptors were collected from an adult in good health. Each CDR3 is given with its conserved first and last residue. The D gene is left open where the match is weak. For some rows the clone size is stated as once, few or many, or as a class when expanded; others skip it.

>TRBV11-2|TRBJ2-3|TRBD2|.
CASSPSSGVTDTQYF
TGTGCCAGCAGCCCGTCTAGCGGGGTCACAGATACGCAGTATTTT
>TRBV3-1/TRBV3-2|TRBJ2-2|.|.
CASSPTLSGTGELFF
TGTGCCAGCAGCCCCACCCTGAGCGGCACCGGGGAGCTGTTTTTT
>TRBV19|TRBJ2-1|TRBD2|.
CASSMFLAGGRLRRDEQFF
TGTGCCAGTAGTATGTTCCTAGCGGGGGGGCGGTTGCGGAGGGATGAGCAGTTCTTC
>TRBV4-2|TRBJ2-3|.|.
CASSQDWLASTDTQYF
TGTGCCAGCAGCCAAGATTGGCTAGCGAGCACAGATACGCAGTATTTT
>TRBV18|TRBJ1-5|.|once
CASSLGRNQPQHF
TGTGCCAGCTCATTGGGACGGAATCAGCCCCAGCATTTT
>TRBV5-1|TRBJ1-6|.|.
CASSLGVNAFYNSPLHF
TGCGCCAGCAGCTTGGGAGTGAATGCCTTCTATAATTCACCCCTCCACTTT
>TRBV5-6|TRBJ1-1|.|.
CASNADSMNTEAFF
TGTGCCAGCAACGCCGACAGCATGAACACTGAAGCTTTCTTT
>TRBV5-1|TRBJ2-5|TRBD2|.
CASSRLAGPDQETQYF
TGCGCCAGCAGCAGGTTAGCGGGGCCGGATCAAGAGACCCAGTACTTC
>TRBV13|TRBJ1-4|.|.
CASSLRGGSNEKLFF
TGTGCCAGCAGCTTACGCGGGGGAAGCAATGAAAAACTGTTTTTT
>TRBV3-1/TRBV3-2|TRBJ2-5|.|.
CASSQAPSWEQETQYF
TGTGCCAGCAGCCAAGCGCCTAGCTGGGAACAAGAGACCCAGTACTTC
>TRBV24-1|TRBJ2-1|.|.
CATSDNDNEQFF
TGTGCCACCAGTGACAATGACAATGAGCAGTTCTTC
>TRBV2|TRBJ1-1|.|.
CASSEAGENTEAFF
TGTGCCAGCAGTGAAGCTGGGGAGAACACTGAAGCTTTCTTT
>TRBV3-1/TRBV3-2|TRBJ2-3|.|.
CASSQRYRGTDTQYF
TGTGCCAGCAGCCAAAGGTACAGGGGCACAGATACGCAGTATTTT
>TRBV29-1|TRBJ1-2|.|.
CSVEDNRSQDYGYTF
TGCAGCGTTGAAGATAACCGAAGTCAGGACTATGGCTACACCTTC
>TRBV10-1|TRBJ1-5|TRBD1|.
CASSDWGWQGVVQPQHF
TGCGCCAGCAGTGATTGGGGGTGGCAGGGGGTAGTTCAGCCCCAGCATTTT
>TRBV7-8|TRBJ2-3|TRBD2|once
CASSLHGTSGGAMDTQYF
TGTGCCAGCAGCTTACACGGGACTAGCGGGGGGGCGATGGATACGCAGTATTTT
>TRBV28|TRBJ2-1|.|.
CASSLTETYNEQFF
TGTGCCAGCAGCTTGACTGAGACCTACAATGAGCAGTTCTTC
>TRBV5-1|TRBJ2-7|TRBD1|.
CASSLRTGHPYEQYF
TGCGCCAGCAGCTTGCGGACAGGGCACCCCTACGAGCAGTACTTC
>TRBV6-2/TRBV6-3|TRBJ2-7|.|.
CASSRLGEQYF
TGTGCCAGCAGTCGACTTGGCGAGCAGTACTTC
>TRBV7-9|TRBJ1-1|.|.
CASSLTGNTEAFF
TGTGCCAGCAGCTTAACGGGGAACACTGAAGCTTTCTTT
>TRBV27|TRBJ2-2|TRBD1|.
CASSPGTGGWVTGELFF
TGTGCCAGCTCTCCCGGGACAGGGGGCTGGGTCACCGGGGAGCTGTTTTTT
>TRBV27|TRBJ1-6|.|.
CASSLSWGQVLAGHPLHF
TGTGCCAGCAGTTTATCATGGGGTCAGGTTTTGGCCGGTCACCCCCTCCACTTT
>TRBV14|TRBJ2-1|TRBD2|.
CASSQDFGTSGGRYNEQFF
TGTGCCAGCAGCCAAGATTTTGGGACTAGCGGGGGGAGGTACAATGAGCAGTTCTTC
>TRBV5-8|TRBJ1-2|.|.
CASSLDGGQSYGYTF
TGTGCCAGCAGCTTGGATGGGGGGCAAAGCTATGGCTACACCTTC
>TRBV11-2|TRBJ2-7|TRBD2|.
CASSLDLTSGRSYEQYF
TGTGCCAGCAGCTTAGATCTGACTAGCGGGAGGTCCTACGAGCAGTACTTC
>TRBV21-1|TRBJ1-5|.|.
CASSKVSHWGQDSNQPQHF
TGTGCCAGCAGCAAAGTCAGCCACTGGGGACAGGATAGCAATCAGCCCCAGCATTTT
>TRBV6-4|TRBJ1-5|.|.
CASSDGTANSNQPQHF
TGTGCCAGCAGTGACGGGACGGCTAATAGCAATCAGCCCCAGCATTTT
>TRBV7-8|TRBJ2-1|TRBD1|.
CASSLAGQGSLEQFF
TGTGCCAGCAGCTTAGCGGGACAGGGGTCTCTTGAGCAGTTCTTC
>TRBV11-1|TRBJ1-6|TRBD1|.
CASSLRQGYSPLHF
TGTGCCAGCAGCCTGCGACAGGGCTATTCACCCCTCCACTTT
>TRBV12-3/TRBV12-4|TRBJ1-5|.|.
CASSFSSNQPQHF
TGTGCCAGCAGTTTCAGTAGCAATCAGCCCCAGCATTTT
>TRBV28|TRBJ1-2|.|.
CASRETTLYGYTF
TGTGCCAGCAGAGAAACGACACTCTATGGCTACACCTTC
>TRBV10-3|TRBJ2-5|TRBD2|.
CATLGGMVQETQYF
TGTGCCACACTCGGGGGGATGGTACAAGAGACCCAGTACTTC
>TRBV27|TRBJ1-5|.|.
CASSSARGQPQHF
TGTGCCAGCAGTTCGGCCAGGGGTCAGCCCCAGCATTTT
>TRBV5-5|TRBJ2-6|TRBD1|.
CASSSQGQGANVLTF
TGTGCCAGCAGCTCACAGGGGCAAGGGGCCAACGTCCTGACTTTC
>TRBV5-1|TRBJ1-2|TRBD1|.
CASSPSQGQTYGYTF
TGCGCCAGCAGCCCCTCCCAGGGACAGACATATGGCTACACCTTC
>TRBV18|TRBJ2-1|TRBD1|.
CASSPLLGDRGGEQFF
TGTGCCAGCTCACCACTCTTAGGGGACAGGGGAGGTGAGCAGTTCTTC
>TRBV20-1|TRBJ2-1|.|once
CSARDGYEQFF
TGCAGTGCTAGAGATGGCTATGAGCAGTTCTTC
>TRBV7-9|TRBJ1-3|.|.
CASSSRQDAGNTIYF
TGTGCCAGCAGCTCTCGACAGGACGCTGGAAACACCATATATTTT
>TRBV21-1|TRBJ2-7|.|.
CASSNGTSGWSYEQYF
TGTGCCAGCAGCAATGGGACTAGCGGGTGGTCCTACGAGCAGTACTTC
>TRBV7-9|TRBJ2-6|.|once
CASSISESGANVLTF
TGTGCCAGCAGCATCAGTGAGTCTGGGGCCAACGTCCTGACTTTC
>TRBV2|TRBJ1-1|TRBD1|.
CASSRTGGFLDTEAFF
TGTGCCAGCAGTAGGACAGGGGGCTTCCTGGACACTGAAGCTTTCTTT
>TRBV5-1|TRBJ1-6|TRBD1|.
CASSWRTGDNSPLHF
TGCGCCAGCAGCTGGCGGACAGGGGATAATTCACCCCTCCACTTT
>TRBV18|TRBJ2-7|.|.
CASSPPRHPSYEQYF
TGTGCCAGCTCACCACCGAGACACCCCTCCTACGAGCAGTACTTC
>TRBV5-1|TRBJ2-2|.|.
CASSVTGTLNTGELFF
TGCGCCAGCAGCGTAACCGGGACATTGAACACCGGGGAGCTGTTTTTT
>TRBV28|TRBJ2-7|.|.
CASSTPSRKTYEQYF
TGTGCCAGCAGCACGCCTAGTAGAAAAACCTACGAGCAGTACTTC
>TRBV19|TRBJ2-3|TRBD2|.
CASSGVAREGTDTQYF
TGTGCCAGTAGTGGGGTCGCGCGGGAGGGCACAGATACGCAGTATTTT
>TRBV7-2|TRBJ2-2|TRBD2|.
CASSSFSGGDTGELFF
TGTGCCAGCAGCTCCTTTAGCGGGGGGGATACCGGGGAGCTGTTTTTT
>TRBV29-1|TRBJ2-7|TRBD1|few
CSVRADRAYEQYF
TGCAGCGTCCGCGCGGACAGGGCCTACGAGCAGTACTTC
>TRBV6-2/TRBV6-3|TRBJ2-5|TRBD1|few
CASSYGRPGQGGETQYF
TGTGCCAGCAGTTACGGTCGGCCGGGACAGGGGGGTGAGACCCAGTACTTC
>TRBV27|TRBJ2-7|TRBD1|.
CASSLLQGRYEQYF
TGTGCCAGCAGTTTACTACAGGGGCGCTACGAGCAGTACTTC
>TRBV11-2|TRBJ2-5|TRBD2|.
CASRYKPSGREETQYF
TGTGCCAGCAGATACAAGCCTAGCGGGAGGGAAGAGACCCAGTACTTC
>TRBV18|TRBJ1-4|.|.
CASSLWSDATNEKLFF
TGTGCCAGCTCACTGTGGTCGGATGCAACTAATGAAAAACTGTTTTTT
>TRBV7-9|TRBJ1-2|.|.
CASSPPVREGHNYGYTF
TGTGCCAGCAGCCCTCCTGTGAGGGAGGGGCACAACTATGGCTACACCTTC
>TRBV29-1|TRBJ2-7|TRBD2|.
CSVTGGSSYEQYF
TGCAGCGTGACTGGCGGGAGTTCCTACGAGCAGTACTTC